This T cell receptor beta chain was sequenced in a study of CD8 T cells in ankylosing spondylitis. Study-level findings and limits: Made up of eight or nine highly homologous variants, a TCR beta motif appeared characteristic of ankylosing spondylitis blood. Matched synovial fluid from ankylosing spondylitis patients was reported to be enriched for disease-linked clones.

This clonotype showed up just a few times. Its specificity is unknown. V was pared by 3 bases and J by 5 bases, with 15 bases between. CDR3 length equals 15 residues. TCRdb itself ran the 5' RACE reads through MiXCR, one entry per CDR3 protein. The profile shows approximately 550,000 distinct CDR3 sequences, 9.5% to 15% of them singletons. The material sequenced was blood, either unsorted or a sorted T cell fraction (not recorded which). J is TRBJ2-3 and V is TRBV12-3 or TRBV12-4; D remains unclear. This TCR came from a male donor with ankylosing spondylitis. CDR3 amino acids: CASSFGQRGVDTQYF. CDR3 in DNA: TGTGCCAGCAGTTTCGGGCAGCGCGGAGTAGATACGCAGTATTTT.